This record looks at one T cell receptor (beta chain) sequence and its context. Antigen specificity is unknown. This sample was taken from a study of T cell responses to AZD1222 COVID-19 vaccine. TCRdb's copy holds only in-frame clones and misses some; the assay was immunoSEQ multiplex PCR. The sample lists some 170,000 clones; around 89% were seen once. Between the trimmed V and J ends, which lost 4 bases and 4 bases, there was a span of 23 bases. The CDR3 is 17 amino acids. From germline, CDR1 is SGHDT and CDR2 YYEEEE. Overall study findings and caveats: Repertoires were collected only later (after the peak T cell response had occurred).

The sequences come from peripheral blood, collected 28 days after the second dose of the MenACWY control vaccine. The chain couples TRBV5-6 to TRBJ2-5; D possibly uses TRBD1 or TRBD2 (5 bases each). The clonotype originates from an adult who received the MenACWY meningococcal vaccine as a control. For the CDR3, the DNA is TGTGCCAGCAGCACGTGGGGACGACCGGGGCCCCCAGAGACCCAGTACTTC. This sequence encodes CASSTWGRPGPPETQYF.